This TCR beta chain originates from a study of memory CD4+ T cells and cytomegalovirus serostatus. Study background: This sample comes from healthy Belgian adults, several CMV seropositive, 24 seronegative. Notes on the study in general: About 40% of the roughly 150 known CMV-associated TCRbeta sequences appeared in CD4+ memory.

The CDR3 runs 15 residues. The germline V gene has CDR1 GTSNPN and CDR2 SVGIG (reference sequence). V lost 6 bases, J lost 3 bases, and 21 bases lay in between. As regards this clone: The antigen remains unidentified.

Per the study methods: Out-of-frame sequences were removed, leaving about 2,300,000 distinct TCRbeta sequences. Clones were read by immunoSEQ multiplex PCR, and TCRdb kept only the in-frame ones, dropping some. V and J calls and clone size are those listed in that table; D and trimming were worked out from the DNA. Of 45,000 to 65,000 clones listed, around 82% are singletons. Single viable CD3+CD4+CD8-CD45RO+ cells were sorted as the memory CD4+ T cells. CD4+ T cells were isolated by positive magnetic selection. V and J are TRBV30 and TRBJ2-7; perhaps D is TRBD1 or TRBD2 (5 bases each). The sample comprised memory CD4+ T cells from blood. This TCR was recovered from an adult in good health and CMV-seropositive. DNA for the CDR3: TGTGCCTGCCGGGACCGTAGTCGTCCTCTCTACGAGCAGTACTTC. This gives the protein CACRDRSRPLYEQYF. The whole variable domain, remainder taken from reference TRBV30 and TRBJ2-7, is SQTIHQWPATLVQPVGSPLSLECTVEGTSNPNLYWYRQAAGRGLQLLFYSVGIGQISSEVPQNLSASRPQDRQFILSSKKLLLSDSGFYLCACRDRSRPLYEQYFGPGTRLTVT.